The present TCR beta chain was sequenced within a study of blood T cell repertoires in COVID-19. Study-level background: Sample material is recorded as cDNA or gDNA derived from T cells, B-cell-depleted T cells, or PBMCs.

Seattle's cohort entered during active infection and was followed longitudinally. The V end was cut by 2 bases, the J end by 4 bases, with 9 bases between. CDR3 size: 14 residues. Germline lookup yields CDR1 SGHDN and CDR2 FVKESK. The authors' processing: Estimation of nucleated cell counts relied on the amplification of reference gene primers. This table comes from immunoSEQ multiplex PCR, and its TCRdb copy is limited to in-frame clones, with some not included. That table is the source of V, J and clone size, and D and trimming were worked out from the DNA. The sample has approximately 200,000 clones, around 79% seen once.

Material: peripheral blood. The gene calls are TRBV14 and TRBJ2-1; D might be TRBD2 (6 bases). This TCR was recovered from a woman aged 40 to 49 with COVID-19, enrolled during active disease. The CDR3 DNA reads TGTGCCAGCAGCCAATCAAGCGGGTACAATGAGCAGTTCTTC. Residues: CASSQSSGYNEQFF.